Each of the 18 T cell receptor beta chains below was sequenced from the same sample in a study of spatial heterogeneity in lung cancer (dated by TCRdb to between 2018 and 2021). The method was 5' RACE. Sequencing instrument: NextSeq 500. Clones were called with MiXCR by TCRdb after fastp trimmed the public reads at Q25, and only in-frame beta chains were retained. For every CDR3 protein sequence, its rows merge into one entry that carries the most common genes and DNA. This sample gives about 94,000 distinct CDR3 sequences in total; 15% to 20% of them show up just once. The ten biggest clones cover just over 20% of the sample. This sample's time point label indicates: blood at routine non-recurrence follow-up after resection. The sequencing here drew on PBMCs, taken at follow-up. Receptor source: a male donor with early-stage non-small cell lung cancer.

The chain has TRBV9 and TRBJ1-4, with 9 bases identical to TRBD1. This CDR3 is built from 15 residues. The trim removed 3 bases at V and 7 bases at J, leaving 7 bases unmatched. Germline CDR1 is SGDLS and CDR2 is YYNGEE. CDR3 in DNA: TGTGCCAGCAGCGCTACAGGGGGCACAGGTGAAAAACTGTTTTTT. Protein product: CASSATGGTGEKLFF.

This clonotype came up a few times. V is TRBV6-2 or TRBV6-3 and J is TRBJ2-1; 11 nucleotides align to TRBD2. The CDR3 extends over 16 amino acids. The V gene end was trimmed by 5 bases and the J gene end by 2 bases; junction bases not matched to a gene: 5. Germline assignment: CDR1 MNHEY and CDR2 SVGEGT. This CDR3 reads CASSSTSGGTYNEQFF. CDR3 bases: TGTGCCAGCAGTAGCACTAGCGGGGGCACCTACAATGAGCAGTTCTTC.

The chain links TRBV20-1 to TRBJ2-6; D remains ambiguous. The CDR3 loop spans 13 amino acids. V gave up 6 bases and J gave up 2 bases, with 8 bases separating them. CDR1 DFQATT and CDR2 SNEGSKA come from the germline V gene (reference sequence). The CDR3 bases are TGCAGTGCGGCTAGGGCTGGGGCCAACGTCCTGACTTTC. It is translated as CSAARAGANVLTF.

This chain links TRBV27 with TRBJ1-2; weak D call: TRBD1 (5 bases). This CDR3 is 13 amino acids long. Germline values: CDR1 MNHEY, CDR2 SMNVEV (reference sequence). Trimming cost V 6 bases and J 3 bases, with 11 bases left between them. The CDR3 loop reads CASRRLGDYGYTF. CDR3 DNA: TGTGCCAGCAGGAGGCTGGGGGACTATGGCTACACCTTC.

This clonotype was counted a few times. The chain joins TRBV20-1 to TRBJ1-5; TRBD1 matches 9 bases. Germline V gene lookup returns CDR1 DFQATT and CDR2 SNEGSKA (reference sequence). The V and J ends lost 1 base and 3 bases, in that order; junction bases with no gene match: 4. The CDR3 runs 15 residues. The CDR3 DNA reads TGCAGTGCTAGAGCCGGGACAGGGTTCAATCAGCCCCAGCATTTT. Protein: CSARAGTGFNQPQHF.

Comments on this clonotype: Given a much more abundant clone one base away, this may be a read error. This chain connects TRBV7-8 to TRBJ1-5; TRBD1 might be the D (6 bases). Germline CDR1 SGHVS, CDR2 FQNEAQ. The CDR3 runs 14 residues. This chain's CDR3 is CASSSQGRNQPRHF. DNA of the CDR3: TGTGCCAGCAGCTCGCAGGGGCGCAATCAGCCCCGGCATTTT.

The chain carries TRBV7-9 and TRBJ1-2; D is uncertain. Trimming stripped 2 bases from V and 8 bases from J, with 18 bases between. CDR3 size: 15 residues. Looked up from germline, CDR1 is SEHNR and CDR2 is FQNEAQ (reference sequence). The DNA of the CDR3 is TGTGCCAGCAGCTTAAAGACACCAACGGCAGAAGGCTACACCTTC. It codes for CASSLKTPTAEGYTF.

This clonotype has at least ten counts. The chain joins TRBV18 to TRBJ2-5; D might be TRBD1 (5 bases). The V gene's germline CDR1 is KGHSH and CDR2 LQKENI. There are 14 residues in the CDR3. Trimming pared 0 bases from V and 2 bases from J, leaving 7 bases between. The CDR3 loop reads CASSPPTEQETQYF. The CDR3 nucleotides are TGTGCCAGCTCACCACCGACAGAACAAGAGACCCAGTACTTC.

Ten or more counts support this clonotype. V gene TRBV10-1 combines with J gene TRBJ2-3; TRBD2 matches at 7 bases. V dropped 3 bases and J dropped 2; count of bases not matched to a gene: 5. The germline V gene has CDR1 WNHNN and CDR2 SYGVQD (reference sequence). This CDR3 comprises 15 residues. CDR3 DNA: TGCGCCAGCAGTGAATCAGCGGGAAACACAGATACGCAGTATTTT. Residues: CASSESAGNTDTQYF.

A few counts support this clonotype. J is TRBJ2-3 and V is TRBV6-5; the D is unclear. CDR1 and CDR2 from the germline V gene are MNHEY and SVGAGI. Trimming removed 6 bases at V and 1 base at J, with 8 bases between. The CDR3 length is 13 residues. CDR3 sequence reads: CASRSGGTDTQYF. The CDR3 DNA is TGTGCCAGCAGGAGTGGGGGCACAGATACGCAGTATTTT.

The genes are TRBV7-9 and TRBJ2-3; no reliable D call. Trimming stripped 0 bases from V and 1 base from J, with 5 bases between. The V gene's germline CDR1 is SEHNR and CDR2 FQNEAQ (reference sequence). The CDR3 runs 14 residues. In DNA, the CDR3 is TGTGCCAGCAGCTTAGCTTCGCGCACAGATACGCAGTATTTT. Its protein is CASSLASRTDTQYF.

This clonotype was counted a few times. This chain connects TRBV29-1 to TRBJ2-7; 12 positions agree with TRBD2. Germline CDR1 and CDR2: SQVTM and ANQGSEA. CDR3 length equals 13 residues. Germline trimming cut 6 bases from V and 4 bases from J; bases unmatched to any gene: 4. The CDR3 here is CSVTSGSQYEQYF. CDR3 nucleotide sequence: TGCAGCGTGACTAGCGGGAGCCAGTACGAGCAGTACTTC.

This clonotype occurred a few times. J is TRBJ2-1 and V is TRBV7-2; 7 nucleotides agree with TRBD2. This CDR3 spans 16 amino acids. Germline trimming cut 5 bases from V and 2 bases from J; bases unmatched to any gene: 9. Germline lookup yields CDR1 SGHTA and CDR2 FQGNSA. CDR3 sequence (DNA): TGTGCCAGCAGCCCGGGCGGCGGGAGAACCTACAATGAGCAGTTCTTC. It specifies CASSPGGGRTYNEQFF.

The chain links TRBV5-6 to TRBJ2-1, with TRBD2 matching over 7 bases. With 3 bases clipped from V and 6 bases from J, the junction kept 6 bases outside the gene matches. Germline V gives CDR1 SGHDT, CDR2 YYEEEE. This CDR3 contains 14 residues. Written as DNA, the CDR3 is TGTGCCAGCAGCTCGGTAGCGGGTCCCAATGAGCAGTTCTTC. Residues: CASSSVAGPNEQFF.

The chain carries TRBV2 and TRBJ1-5, with 7 bases identical to TRBD1. The CDR3 sequence is 15 residues long. The V gene end was trimmed by 7 bases and the J gene end by 1 base; junction bases not matched to a gene: 7. Germline V gene lookup returns CDR1 SNHLY and CDR2 FYNNEI. This CDR3 reads CASKWAGGSNQPQHF. CDR3 DNA: TGTGCCAGCAAGTGGGCAGGGGGAAGCAATCAGCCCCAGCATTTT.

This clonotype was found a few times. The chain employs TRBV4-1 and TRBJ2-4, with 7 bases matching TRBD2. The CDR3 runs to 16 residues. Per germline, CDR1 MGHRA and CDR2 YSYEKL. With 0 bases clipped from V and 3 bases from J, the junction kept 5 bases outside the gene matches. CDR3 nucleotide sequence: TGCGCCAGCAGCCAAGAAGGAGCGGGGAACAAAAACATTCAGTACTTC. Translating it yields CASSQEGAGNKNIQYF.

The chain carries TRBV7-4 and TRBJ1-5; D call uncertain. The V gene's germline CDR1 is SGHVT and CDR2 SQSDAQ. Trimming removed 9 bases at V and 4 bases at J, with 13 bases between. The CDR3 covers 13 residues. CDR3 region: CARTGRENQPQHF. The CDR3 DNA reads TGTGCCAGGACGGGGAGGGAGAATCAGCCCCAGCATTTT.

The V call is TRBV18, the J call TRBJ1-5; perhaps TRBD1 as D (5 bases). CDR1 is KGHSH, CDR2 LQKENI, per germline. The CDR3 is 14 amino acids. The V gene lost 1 base and the J gene lost 7 bases, with 11 bases spanning the gap. CDR3 protein: CASSPQRGGQPQHF. The DNA of the CDR3 is TGTGCCAGCTCACCACAGAGGGGCGGGCAGCCCCAGCATTTT.